What follows is one T cell receptor (beta chain) and its context. These data originate in a study of shared T cell receptors in the human thymus. CDR1 and CDR2 (germline): SGHTS, YDEGEE. The V and J ends lost 2 bases and 0 bases respectively, with 14 bases between them. This CDR3 has 16 amino acids. TCRdb's table, derived via immunoSEQ multiplex PCR, lists solely in-frame clones and lacks some. The data contain 600,000 to 900,000 clones, approximately 85% of them seen just once; the ten biggest clones take up around 0.0094%. In addition, the sample was reused for a study of human thymus T cells. According to that study: Samples came from healthy Finnish infants during open corrective cardiac surgery. Related studies found that unrelated individuals share highly overlapping thymic repertoires.

The TCR sequence derives from a girl in the first two years of life with a congenital heart defect. V usage is TRBV5-8 and J usage is TRBJ1-1; D perhaps matches TRBD1 (6 bases). Sequencing was done on a sample of thymocytes. DNA for the CDR3: TGTGCCAGCAGCTTCCACAGGGCCCTTCTGAACACTGAAGCTTTCTTT. Protein sequence: CASSFHRALLNTEAFF.